The clone carrying this T cell receptor (beta chain) was detected once. No antigen is known for it. This entry comes from a study of cytomegalovirus exposure and HLA in healthy donors. Study at large: The study placed less than 90% of its approximately 400 genotyped donors in the Caucasian-associated ancestry cluster.

Study findings and constraints: The productive fraction for most TCR beta V segments was about 87% or about 30% in an earlier analysis. One later analysis reportedly identified an Asian-associated ancestry cluster that showed fewer N-insertions than the roughly 720-donor mean.

This PCR relied on a set of 60 Vbeta primers and 13 Jbeta primers. The assay was immunoSEQ multiplex PCR, and TCRdb's table has in-frame clones only and misses some. The table records more than 200,000 clones, 55% to 75% of them present only once. The CDR3 runs 16 residues. Germline V gives CDR1 MGHRA, CDR2 YSYEKL. J gave up 3 bases and V 5 bases, and 10 bases lay outside the gene matches. All the people who gave samples were healthy bone marrow donors. This TCR was sampled from a man aged 35-49 years in good health and CMV-seropositive. Material: PBMCs. The chain combines TRBV4-1 with TRBJ2-7, with 10 bases fitting TRBD1. The CDR3 DNA follows: TGCGCCAGCAGCTTCAGGACAGGGGGTGAAGGCTACGAGCAGTACTTC. This encodes CASSFRTGGEGYEQYF.